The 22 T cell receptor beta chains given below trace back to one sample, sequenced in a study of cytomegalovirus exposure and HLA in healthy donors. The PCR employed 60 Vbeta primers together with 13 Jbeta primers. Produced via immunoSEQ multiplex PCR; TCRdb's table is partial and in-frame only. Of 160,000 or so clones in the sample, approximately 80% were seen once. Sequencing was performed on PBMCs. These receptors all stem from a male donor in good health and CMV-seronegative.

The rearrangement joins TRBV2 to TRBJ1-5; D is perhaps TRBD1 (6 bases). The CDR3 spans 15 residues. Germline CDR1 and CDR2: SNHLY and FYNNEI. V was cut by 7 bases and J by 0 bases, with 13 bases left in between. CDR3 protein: CASTLDSFSNQPQHF. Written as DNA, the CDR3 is TGTGCCAGCACCTTGGACAGCTTTAGCAATCAGCCCCAGCATTTT.

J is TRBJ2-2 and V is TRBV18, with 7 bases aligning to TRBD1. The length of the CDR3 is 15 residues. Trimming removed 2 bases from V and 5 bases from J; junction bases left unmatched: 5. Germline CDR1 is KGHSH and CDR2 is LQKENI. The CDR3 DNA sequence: TGTGCCAGCTCACCAAGGGGGCCGGGAACCGGGGAGCTGTTTTTT. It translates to CASSPRGPGTGELFF. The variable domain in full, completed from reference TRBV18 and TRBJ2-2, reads NAGVMQNPRHLVRRRGQEARLRCSPMKGHSHVYWYRQLPEEGLKFMVYLQKENIIDESGMPKERFSAEFPKEGPSILRIQQVVRGDSAAYFCASSPRGPGTGELFFGEGSRLTVL.

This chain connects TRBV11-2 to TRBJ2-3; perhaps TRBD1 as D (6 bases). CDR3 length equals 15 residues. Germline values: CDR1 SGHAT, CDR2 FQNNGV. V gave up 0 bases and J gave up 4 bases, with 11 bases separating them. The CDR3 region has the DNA TGTGCCAGCAGCTTAGAACCAGGGGTGGCAGATACGCAGTATTTT. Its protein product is CASSLEPGVADTQYF.

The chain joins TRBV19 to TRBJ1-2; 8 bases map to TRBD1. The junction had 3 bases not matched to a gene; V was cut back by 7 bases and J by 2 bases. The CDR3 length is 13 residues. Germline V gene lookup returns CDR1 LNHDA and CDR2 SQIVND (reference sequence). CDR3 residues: CASKGTGNYGYTF. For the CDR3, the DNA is TGTGCCAGTAAAGGGACAGGCAACTATGGCTACACCTTC.

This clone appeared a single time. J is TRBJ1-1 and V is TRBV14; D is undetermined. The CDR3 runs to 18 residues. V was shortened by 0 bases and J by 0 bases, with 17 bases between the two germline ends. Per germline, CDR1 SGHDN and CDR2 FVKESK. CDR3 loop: CASSQERRREAMNTEAFF. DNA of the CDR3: TGTGCCAGCAGCCAAGAACGGAGGAGGGAGGCAATGAACACTGAAGCTTTCTTT. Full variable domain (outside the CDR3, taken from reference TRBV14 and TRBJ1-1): EAGVTQFPSHSVIEKGQTVTLRCDPISGHDNLYWYRRVMGKEIKFLLHFVKESKQDESGMPNNRFLAERTGGTYSTLKVQPAELEDSGVYFCASSQERRREAMNTEAFFGQGTRLTVV.

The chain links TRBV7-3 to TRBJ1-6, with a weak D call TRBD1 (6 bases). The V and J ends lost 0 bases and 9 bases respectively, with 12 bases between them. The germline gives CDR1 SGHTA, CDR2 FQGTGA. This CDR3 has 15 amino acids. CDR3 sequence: CASSLTAGEGSPLHF. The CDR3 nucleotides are TGTGCCAGCAGCTTAACGGCAGGGGAGGGTTCACCCCTCCACTTT.

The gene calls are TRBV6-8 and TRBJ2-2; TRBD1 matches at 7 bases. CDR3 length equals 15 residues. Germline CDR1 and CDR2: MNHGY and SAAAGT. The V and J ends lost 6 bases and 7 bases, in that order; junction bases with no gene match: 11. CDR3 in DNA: TGTGCCAGCAGCGACTTGACAGGGCCCCGCGGGGAGCTGTTTTTT. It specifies CASSDLTGPRGELFF.

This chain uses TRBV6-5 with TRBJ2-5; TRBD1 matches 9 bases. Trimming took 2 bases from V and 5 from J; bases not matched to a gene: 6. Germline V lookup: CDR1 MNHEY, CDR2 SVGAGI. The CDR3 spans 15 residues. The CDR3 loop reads CASSYPGQGGETQYF. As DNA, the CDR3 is TGTGCCAGCAGTTACCCGGGACAGGGAGGCGAGACCCAGTACTTC.

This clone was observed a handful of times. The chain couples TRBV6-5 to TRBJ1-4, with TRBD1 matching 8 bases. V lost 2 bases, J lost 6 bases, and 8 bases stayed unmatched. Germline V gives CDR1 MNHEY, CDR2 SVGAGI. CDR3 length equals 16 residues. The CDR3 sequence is CASSYGRNRGDEKLFF. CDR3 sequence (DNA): TGTGCCAGCAGTTACGGGAGGAACAGGGGGGATGAAAAACTGTTTTTT.

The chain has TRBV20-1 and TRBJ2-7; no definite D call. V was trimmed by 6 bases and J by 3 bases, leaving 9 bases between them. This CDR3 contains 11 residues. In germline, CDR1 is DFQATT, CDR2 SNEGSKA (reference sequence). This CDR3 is CSAQNNYEQYF. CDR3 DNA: TGCAGTGCCCAGAATAACTACGAGCAGTACTTC.

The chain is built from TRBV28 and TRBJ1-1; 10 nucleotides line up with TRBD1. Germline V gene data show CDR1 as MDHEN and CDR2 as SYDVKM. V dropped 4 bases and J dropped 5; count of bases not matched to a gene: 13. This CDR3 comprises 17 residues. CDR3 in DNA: TGTGCCAGCAGTTCTCCGCGGGACAGGGGTGGTGTAACTGAAGCTTTCTTT. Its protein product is CASSSPRDRGGVTEAFF.

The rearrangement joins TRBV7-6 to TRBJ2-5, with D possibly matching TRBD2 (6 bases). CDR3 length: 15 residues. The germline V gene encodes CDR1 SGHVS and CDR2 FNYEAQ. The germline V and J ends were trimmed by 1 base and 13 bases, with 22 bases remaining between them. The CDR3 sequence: CASSLVHTIRDSRYF. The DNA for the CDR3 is TGTGCCAGCAGCTTAGTCCACACCATCCGGGACTCGCGGTACTTC.

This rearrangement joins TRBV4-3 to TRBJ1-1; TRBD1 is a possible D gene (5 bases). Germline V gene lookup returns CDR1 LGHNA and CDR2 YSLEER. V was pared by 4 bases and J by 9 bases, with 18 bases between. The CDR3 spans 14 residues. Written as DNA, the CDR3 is TGCGCCAGCAGCCCCCGTGCAGGGAATATCCAAGCTTTCTTT. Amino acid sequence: CASSPRAGNIQAFF.

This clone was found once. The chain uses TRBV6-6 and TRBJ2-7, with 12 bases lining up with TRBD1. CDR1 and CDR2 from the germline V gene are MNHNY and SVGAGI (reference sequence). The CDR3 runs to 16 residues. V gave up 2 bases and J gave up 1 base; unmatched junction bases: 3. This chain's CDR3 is CASSYGTGGQSYEQYF. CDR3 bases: TGTGCCAGCAGTTACGGGACAGGGGGCCAATCCTACGAGCAGTACTTC.

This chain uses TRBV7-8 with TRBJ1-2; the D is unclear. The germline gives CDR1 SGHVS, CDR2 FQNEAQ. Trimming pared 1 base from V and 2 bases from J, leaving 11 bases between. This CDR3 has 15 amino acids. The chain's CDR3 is CASSLDSTPNYGYTF. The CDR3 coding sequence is TGTGCCAGCAGCTTAGACTCCACCCCAAACTATGGCTACACCTTC.

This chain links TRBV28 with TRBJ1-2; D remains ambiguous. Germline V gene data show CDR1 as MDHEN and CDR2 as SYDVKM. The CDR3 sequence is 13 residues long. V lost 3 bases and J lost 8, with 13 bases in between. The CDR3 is CASSLLGARGYTF. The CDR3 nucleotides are TGTGCCAGCAGTTTGCTGGGAGCTAGAGGCTACACCTTC.

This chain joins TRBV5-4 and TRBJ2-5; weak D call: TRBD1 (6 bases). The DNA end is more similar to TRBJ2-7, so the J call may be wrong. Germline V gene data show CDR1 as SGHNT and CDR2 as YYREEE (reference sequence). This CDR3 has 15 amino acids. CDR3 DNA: TGTGCCAGCAGCTTGGATGGGGGCATTTCCTACGAGCAGTACTTC. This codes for CASSLDGGISYEQYF.

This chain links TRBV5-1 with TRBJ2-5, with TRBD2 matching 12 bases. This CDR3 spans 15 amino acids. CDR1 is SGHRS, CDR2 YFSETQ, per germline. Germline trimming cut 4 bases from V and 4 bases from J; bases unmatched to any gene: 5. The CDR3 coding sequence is TGCGCCAGCAGCAGGACTAGCGGGGAAGGAGAGACCCAGTACTTC. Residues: CASSRTSGEGETQYF. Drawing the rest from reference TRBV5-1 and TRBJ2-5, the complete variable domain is KAGVTQTPRYLIKTRGQQVTLSCSPISGHRSVSWYQQTPGQGLQFLFEYFSETQRNKGNFPGRFSGRQFSNSRSEMNVSTLELGDSALYLCASSRTSGEGETQYFGPGTRLLVL.

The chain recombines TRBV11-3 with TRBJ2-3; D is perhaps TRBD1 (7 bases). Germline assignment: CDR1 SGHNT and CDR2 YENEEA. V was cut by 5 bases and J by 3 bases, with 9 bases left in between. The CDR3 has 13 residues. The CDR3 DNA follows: TGTGCCAGCAGCCAGGGGGGAACAGATACGCAGTATTTT. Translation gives CASSQGGTDTQYF.

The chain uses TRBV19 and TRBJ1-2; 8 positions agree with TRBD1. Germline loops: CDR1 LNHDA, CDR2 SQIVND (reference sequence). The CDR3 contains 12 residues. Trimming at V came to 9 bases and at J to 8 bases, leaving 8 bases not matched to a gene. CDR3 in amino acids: CASGQGLLGYTF. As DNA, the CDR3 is TGTGCCAGCGGACAGGGTCTTTTAGGCTACACCTTC.

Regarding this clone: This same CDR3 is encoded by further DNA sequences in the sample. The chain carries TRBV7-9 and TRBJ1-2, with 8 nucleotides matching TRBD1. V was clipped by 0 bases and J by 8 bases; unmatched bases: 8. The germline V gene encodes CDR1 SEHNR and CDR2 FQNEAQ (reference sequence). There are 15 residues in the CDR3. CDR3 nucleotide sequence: TGTGCCAGCAGCTTAGCGGGCGGACAGGGAGGAGGCTACACCTTC. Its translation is CASSLAGGQGGGYTF.

The CDR3 DNA reads as TGTGCCTGGAGTGTTACTCGGGGTGGCTACACCTTC. It specifies CAWSVTRGGYTF. This rearrangement joins TRBV30 to TRBJ1-2; D not resolved. Between the trimmed V and J ends, which lost 0 bases and 7 bases, there was a span of 9 bases. This CDR3 spans 12 amino acids. From germline, CDR1 is GTSNPN and CDR2 SVGIG (reference sequence). Filled out from reference TRBV30 and TRBJ1-2, the complete variable domain reads SQTIHQWPATLVQPVGSPLSLECTVEGTSNPNLYWYRQAAGRGLQLLFYSVGIGQISSEVPQNLSASRPQDRQFILSSKKLLLSDSGFYLCAWSVTRGGYTFGSGTRLTVV.